This passage covers 17 T cell receptor beta chains from one sample sequenced in a study of response to subunit inactivated influenza vaccine. TCRdb independently ran MiXCR on the RT-PCR reads; one entry per CDR3 protein. This sample has some 800,000 distinct CDR3 sequences; approximately 22% occur once, and the top ten carry roughly 10%. Sequences were derived from PBMCs from blood, sampled more than 4 days after vaccination. The origin of the receptors is a man in his fifties who received an inactivated influenza vaccine.

The chain recombines TRBV15 with TRBJ1-5; TRBD1 matches 8 bases. The CDR3 length is 13 residues. J lost 4 bases, V lost 8 bases, and 4 bases had no gene match. Germline V lookup: CDR1 LNHNV, CDR2 YYDKDF (reference sequence). The CDR3 reads CATGRQGNQPQHF. CDR3 nucleotide sequence: TGTGCCACCGGTCGACAGGGGAATCAGCCCCAGCATTTT.

The gene calls are TRBV20-1 and TRBJ2-3, with D unresolved. Trimming removed 5 bases from V and 5 bases from J, with 14 bases in between. The germline V gene encodes CDR1 DFQATT and CDR2 SNEGSKA (reference sequence). The CDR3 sequence is 13 residues long. The CDR3 region has the DNA TGCAGTGCTGGTCGAAGCGAGGAAGATACGCAGTATTTT. This sequence encodes CSAGRSEEDTQYF.

The gene calls are TRBV19 and TRBJ2-7, with TRBD1 matching 7 bases. V dropped 3 bases and J dropped 0; count of bases not matched to a gene: 5. The CDR3 consists of 15 residues. Looked up from germline, CDR1 is LNHDA and CDR2 is SQIVND (reference sequence). This CDR3 reads CASSIAGTVSYEQYF. CDR3 nucleotide sequence: TGTGCCAGTAGTATCGCCGGGACAGTCTCCTACGAGCAGTACTTC.

The V and J genes are TRBV4-2 and TRBJ2-5; 12 positions match TRBD2. Trimming took 6 bases from V and 3 from J; bases not matched to a gene: 2. The germline V gene has CDR1 LGHNA and CDR2 YNFKEQ. This CDR3 is built from 14 residues. The CDR3 nucleotides are TGTGCCAGCAGGCGACTAGCGGGGGAAGAGACCCAGTACTTC. It translates to CASRRLAGEETQYF.

V is TRBV20-1 and J is TRBJ2-7, with D uncertain. The CDR3 extends over 11 amino acids. V dropped 5 bases and J dropped 4 bases, with 9 bases sitting between them. Germline V CDR1 and CDR2: DFQATT, SNEGSKA (reference sequence). CDR3 nucleotide sequence: TGCAGTGCTCCTCAGTGGTACGAGCAGTACTTC. This translates into CSAPQWYEQYF.

This rearrangement joins TRBV7-8 to TRBJ2-5; D gene ambiguous. CDR1 and CDR2 (germline): SGHVS, FQNEAQ. CDR3 length: 15 amino acids. The V end was cut by 1 base, the J end by 2 bases, with 11 bases between. This CDR3 reads CASSLEDPYQETQYF. CDR3 DNA: TGTGCCAGCAGCTTAGAGGACCCTTATCAAGAGACCCAGTACTTC. The full variable domain, in which reference TRBV7-8 and TRBJ2-5 provide the parts outside the CDR3, is GAGVSQSPRYKVAKRGQDVALRCDPISGHVSLFWYQQALGQGPEFLTYFQNEAQLDKSGLPSDRFFAERPEGSVSTLKIQRTQQEDSAVYLCASSLEDPYQETQYFGPGTRLLVL.

This clonotype came up a few times. The V gene is TRBV6-2 or TRBV6-3, the J gene TRBJ2-2, with D unclear. Germline loops: CDR1 MNHEY, CDR2 SVGEGT. The CDR3 is made up of 16 amino acids. The germline V and J ends were trimmed by 5 bases and 3 bases, with 16 bases remaining between them. CDR3 sequence reads: CASSQSRLFHTGELFF. For the CDR3, the DNA is TGTGCCAGCAGTCAGAGTCGGCTTTTCCACACCGGGGAGCTGTTTTTT.

The rearrangement links TRBV10-3 to TRBJ2-7; 8 nucleotides match TRBD1. The length of the CDR3 is 15 residues. Trimming cost V 2 bases and J 2 bases; bases outside gene matches: 5. Looked up from germline, CDR1 is ENHRY and CDR2 is SYGVKD. CDR3 residues: CAISEAQGATYEQYF. The DNA of the CDR3 is TGTGCCATCAGTGAGGCCCAGGGGGCCACCTACGAGCAGTACTTC.

The chain employs TRBV11-2 and TRBJ2-6; D not certain. CDR3 length: 19 amino acids. Trimming cost V 2 bases and J 0 bases, with 17 bases left between them. The germline gives CDR1 SGHAT, CDR2 FQNNGV. CDR3 protein: CASSLSFFSPPSGANVLTF. The CDR3 nucleotides are TGTGCCAGCAGCTTAAGCTTCTTCTCACCGCCCTCTGGGGCCAACGTCCTGACTTTC.

As to this clonotype: Just one base apart from a much larger clone, this may be a read error. The V gene is TRBV12-3 or TRBV12-4, the J gene TRBJ2-1, with D unclear. The germline V and J ends were trimmed by 8 bases and 10 bases, with 12 bases remaining between them. The CDR3 length is 11 residues. The DNA for the CDR3 is TGTGCCAGCCGTACCGGTTGGGAGCAGTTCTTC. Translating it yields CASRTGWEQFF.

This chain connects TRBV5-4 to TRBJ1-2; D remains ambiguous. Trimming shortened V by 3 bases and J by 8 bases, and 14 bases separated the two germline ends. The CDR3 spans 13 residues. From germline, CDR1 is SGHNT and CDR2 YYREEE (reference sequence). As DNA, the CDR3 is TGTGCCAGCAGCTCACCCCTAGGGAGGGGCTACACCTTC. Residues: CASSSPLGRGYTF.

The chain is built from TRBV20-1 and TRBJ1-1; D remains ambiguous. V dropped 5 bases and J dropped 3 bases, with 10 bases sitting between them. The CDR3 runs to 12 residues. CDR1 and CDR2 from the germline V gene are DFQATT and SNEGSKA (reference sequence). CDR3 region: CSADSTDTEAFF. The CDR3 DNA reads as TGCAGTGCTGATAGTACGGACACTGAAGCTTTCTTT.

CDR3 amino acids: CASSPVIGQASTDTQYF. The CDR3 region has the DNA TGTGCCAGCAGTCCAGTAATAGGACAGGCTAGCACAGATACGCAGTATTTT. The chain uses TRBV28 and TRBJ2-3; the match to TRBD1 covers 7 bases. This CDR3 comprises 17 residues. Per germline, CDR1 MDHEN and CDR2 SYDVKM. Trimming took 5 bases from V and 0 from J; bases not matched to a gene: 11.

The rearrangement links TRBV12-3 or TRBV12-4 to TRBJ2-3; 11 bases align to TRBD2. With 8 bases clipped from V and 6 bases from J, the junction kept 13 bases outside the gene matches. The CDR3 consists of 16 residues. The CDR3 DNA follows: TGTGCCAGCTCTGGGACACTAGCGGGGGTATCCGATACGCAGTATTTT. It yields the protein CASSGTLAGVSDTQYF.

CDR3 sequence: CASSQRLAADYEQYF. The DNA of the CDR3 is TGCGCCAGCAGCCAAAGACTAGCGGCAGACTACGAGCAGTACTTC. The rearrangement links TRBV4-3 to TRBJ2-7, with 9 bases aligning to TRBD2. Germline loops: CDR1 LGHNA, CDR2 YSLEER. The V gene end was trimmed by 2 bases and the J gene end by 3 bases; junction bases not matched to a gene: 5. This CDR3 is built from 15 residues.

The J gene is TRBJ2-1, the V gene TRBV15, with a tentative D call TRBD1 (6 bases). CDR1 and CDR2 from the germline V gene are LNHNV and YYDKDF (reference sequence). Trimming took off 1 base at V and 8 bases at J, with 15 bases between the two ends. There are 15 residues in the CDR3. CDR3 residues: CATSRVRAPGDEQFF. The CDR3 DNA reads as TGTGCCACCAGCAGAGTCAGGGCCCCAGGGGATGAGCAGTTCTTC.

V usage is TRBV27 and J usage is TRBJ2-3; 9 bases align to TRBD1. The CDR3 is made up of 16 amino acids. Per the germline V gene, CDR1 is MNHEY and CDR2 is SMNVEV (reference sequence). The J segment lost 0 bases and the V segment lost 6 bases, leaving 7 bases of the junction unmatched. CDR3: CASRNYRGLSTDTQYF. In DNA form, the CDR3 reads TGTGCCAGCAGGAACTACAGGGGGCTTAGCACAGATACGCAGTATTTT.